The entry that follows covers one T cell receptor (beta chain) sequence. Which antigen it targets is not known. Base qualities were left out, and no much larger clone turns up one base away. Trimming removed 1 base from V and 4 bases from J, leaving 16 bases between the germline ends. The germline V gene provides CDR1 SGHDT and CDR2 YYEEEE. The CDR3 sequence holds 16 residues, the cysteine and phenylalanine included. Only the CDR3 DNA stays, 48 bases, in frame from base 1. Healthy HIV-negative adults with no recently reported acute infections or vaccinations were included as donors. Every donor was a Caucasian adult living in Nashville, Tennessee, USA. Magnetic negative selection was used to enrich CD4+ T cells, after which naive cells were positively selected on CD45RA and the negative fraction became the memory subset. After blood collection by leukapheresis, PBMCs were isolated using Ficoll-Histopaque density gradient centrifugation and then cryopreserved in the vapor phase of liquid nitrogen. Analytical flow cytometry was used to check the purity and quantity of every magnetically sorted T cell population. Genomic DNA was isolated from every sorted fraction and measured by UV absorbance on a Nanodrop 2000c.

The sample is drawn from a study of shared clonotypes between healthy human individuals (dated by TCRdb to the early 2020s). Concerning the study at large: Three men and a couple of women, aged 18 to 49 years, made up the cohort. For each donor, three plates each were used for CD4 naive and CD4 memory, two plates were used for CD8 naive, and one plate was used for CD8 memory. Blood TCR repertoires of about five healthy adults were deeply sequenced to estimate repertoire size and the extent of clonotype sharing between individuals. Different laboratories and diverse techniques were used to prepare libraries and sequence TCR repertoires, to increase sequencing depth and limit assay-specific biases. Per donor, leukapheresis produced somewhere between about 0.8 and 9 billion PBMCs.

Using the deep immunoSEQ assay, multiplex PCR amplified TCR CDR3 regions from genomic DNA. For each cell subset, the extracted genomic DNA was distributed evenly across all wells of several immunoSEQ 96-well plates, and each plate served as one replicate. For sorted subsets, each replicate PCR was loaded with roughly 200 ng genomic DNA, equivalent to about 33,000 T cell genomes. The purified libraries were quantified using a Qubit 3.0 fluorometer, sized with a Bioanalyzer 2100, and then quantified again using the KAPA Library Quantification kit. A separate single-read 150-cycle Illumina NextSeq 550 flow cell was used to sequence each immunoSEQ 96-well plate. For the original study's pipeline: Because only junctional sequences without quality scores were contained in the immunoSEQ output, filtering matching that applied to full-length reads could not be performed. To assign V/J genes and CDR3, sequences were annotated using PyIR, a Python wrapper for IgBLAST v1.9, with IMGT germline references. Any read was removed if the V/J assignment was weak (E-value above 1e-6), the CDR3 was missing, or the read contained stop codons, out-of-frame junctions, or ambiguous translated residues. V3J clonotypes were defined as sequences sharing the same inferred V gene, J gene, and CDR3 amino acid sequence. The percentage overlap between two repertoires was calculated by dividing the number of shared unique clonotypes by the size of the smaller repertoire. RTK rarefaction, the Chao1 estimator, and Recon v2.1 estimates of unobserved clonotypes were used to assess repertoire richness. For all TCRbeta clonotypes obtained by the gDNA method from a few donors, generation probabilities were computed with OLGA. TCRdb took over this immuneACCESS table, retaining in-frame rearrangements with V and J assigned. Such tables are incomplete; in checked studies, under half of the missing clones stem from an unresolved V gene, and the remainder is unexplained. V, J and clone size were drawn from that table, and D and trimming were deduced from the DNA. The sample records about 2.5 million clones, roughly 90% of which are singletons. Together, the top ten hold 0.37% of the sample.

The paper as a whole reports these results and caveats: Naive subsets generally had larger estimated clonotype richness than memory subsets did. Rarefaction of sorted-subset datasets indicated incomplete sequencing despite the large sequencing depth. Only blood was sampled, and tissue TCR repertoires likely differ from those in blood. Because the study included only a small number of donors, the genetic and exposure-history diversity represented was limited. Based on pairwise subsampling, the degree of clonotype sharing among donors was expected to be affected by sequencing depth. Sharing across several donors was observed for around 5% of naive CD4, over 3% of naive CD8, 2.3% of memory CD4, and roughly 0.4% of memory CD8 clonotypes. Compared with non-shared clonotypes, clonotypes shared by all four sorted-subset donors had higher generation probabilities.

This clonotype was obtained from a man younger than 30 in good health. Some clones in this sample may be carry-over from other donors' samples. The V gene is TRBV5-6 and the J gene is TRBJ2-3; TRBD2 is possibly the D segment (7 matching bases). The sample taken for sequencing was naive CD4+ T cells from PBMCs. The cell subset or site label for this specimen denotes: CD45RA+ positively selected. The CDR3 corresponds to CASSLYQGGGADTQYF. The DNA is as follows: TGTGCCAGCAGCTTGTATCAAGGGGGAGGGGCAGATACGCAGTATTTT.